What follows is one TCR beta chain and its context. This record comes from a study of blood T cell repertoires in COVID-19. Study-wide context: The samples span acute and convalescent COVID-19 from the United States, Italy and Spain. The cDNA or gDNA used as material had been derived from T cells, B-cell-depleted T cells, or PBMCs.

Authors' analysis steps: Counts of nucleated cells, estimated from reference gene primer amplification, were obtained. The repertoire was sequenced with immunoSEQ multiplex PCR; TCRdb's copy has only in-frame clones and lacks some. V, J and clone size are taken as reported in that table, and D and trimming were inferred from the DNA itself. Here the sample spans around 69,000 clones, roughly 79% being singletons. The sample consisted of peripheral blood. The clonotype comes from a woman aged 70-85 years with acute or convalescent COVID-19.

The DNA of the CDR3 is TGTGCCAGCAGAACCGGGACAGAGGTGTGGCCCCTCCACTTT. It codes for CASRTGTEVWPLHF. The chain has TRBV6-6 and TRBJ1-6; 7 bases fit TRBD1. The CDR3 is made up of 14 amino acids. Trimming cost V 6 bases and J 13 bases; bases outside gene matches: 12. In germline, CDR1 is MNHNY, CDR2 SVGAGI (reference sequence).